A single sample is the source of the 20 T cell receptor beta chains below, sequenced in a study of T-cell reconstitution after alpha-beta-depleted transplantation in children. TCRbeta library construction was performed incorporating unique molecular identifiers. A single record per CDR3 protein comes from TCRdb applying MiXCR to the PCR reads. The sample carries a few hundred thousand distinct CDR3 sequences, about a sixth recorded once. This sample comprised PBMCs from the stem cell graft donor, obtained from the stem cell graft. The receptor set was obtained from a human donor who donated a stem cell graft to a child with acute lymphoblastic leukemia.

The sample holds one count of this clonotype. The genes are TRBV4-2 and TRBJ2-1; no reliable D call. The V gene lost 4 bases and the J gene lost 7 bases, with 14 bases spanning the gap. Germline V lookup: CDR1 LGHNA, CDR2 YNFKEQ. This CDR3 contains 14 residues. The CDR3 is CASSLGGNSNEQFF. In DNA, the CDR3 is TGTGCCAGCAGCCTCGGTGGAAACTCGAATGAGCAGTTCTTC.

V is TRBV19 and J is TRBJ1-4; D is possibly TRBD1 (6 bases). Germline V lookup: CDR1 LNHDA, CDR2 SQIVND (reference sequence). The length of the CDR3 is 15 residues. Trimming removed 7 bases at V and 5 bases at J, with 17 bases between. DNA of the CDR3: TGTGCCAGTACCGACGGGGGCAGGGGAAATGAAAAACTGTTTTTT. Translated: CASTDGGRGNEKLFF.

This clonotype appeared once. The genes are TRBV3-1 and TRBJ1-5; unclear D gene. V lost 7 bases, J lost 1 base, and 23 bases lay in between. Per germline, CDR1 LGHDT and CDR2 YNNKEL (reference sequence). This CDR3 region has 18 residues. The CDR3 protein is CASTLSQVPLPSNQPQHF. The CDR3 DNA sequence: TGTGCCAGCACCCTTTCCCAGGTTCCCCTTCCGAGCAATCAGCCCCAGCATTTT.

The chain combines TRBV20-1 with TRBJ1-2, with TRBD1 identical over 11 bases. Germline assignment: CDR1 DFQATT and CDR2 SNEGSKA (reference sequence). Trimming cost V 6 bases and J 8 bases; bases outside gene matches: 5. The CDR3 has 12 amino acids. The CDR3 region has the DNA TGCAGTGCCAGACGGACAGGGGGCGGCTACACCTTC. Protein sequence: CSARRTGGGYTF.

This chain connects TRBV3-1 to TRBJ2-7; 10 positions agree with TRBD2. V lost 3 bases to trimming and J lost 6 bases; unmatched junction nucleotides: 17. Per germline, CDR1 LGHDT and CDR2 YNNKEL (reference sequence). The CDR3 runs to 18 residues. The CDR3 loop is CASSHSLDWGTSEGEQYF. CDR3 DNA sequence: TGTGCCAGCAGCCATTCCCTTGATTGGGGGACTAGCGAGGGCGAGCAGTACTTC.

There are a few counts of this clonotype. V and J are TRBV12-3 or TRBV12-4 and TRBJ1-1; D is undetermined. V was trimmed by 4 bases and J by 3 bases, leaving 18 bases between them. The CDR3 consists of 16 residues. CDR3 in amino acids: CASSSDHRGWDTEAFF. DNA of the CDR3: TGTGCCAGCAGTTCCGATCATAGAGGGTGGGACACTGAAGCTTTCTTT.

This clonotype was observed a few times. The CDR3 region is CASSPTRDGREKLFF. As DNA, the CDR3 is TGTGCCAGCAGCCCGACTCGGGACGGTAGGGAAAAACTGTTTTTT. The chain is built from TRBV9 and TRBJ1-4; D perhaps matches TRBD1 (5 bases). The CDR3 is 15 amino acids. Germline assignment: CDR1 SGDLS and CDR2 YYNGEE. V lost 4 bases to trimming and J lost 8 bases, with 18 bases between them. The full variable domain, in which reference TRBV9 and TRBJ1-4 provide the parts outside the CDR3, is DSGVTQTPKHLITATGQRVTLRCSPRSGDLSVYWYQQSLDQGLQFLIQYYNGEERAKGNILERFSAQQFPDLHSELNLSSLELGDSALYFCASSPTRDGREKLFFGSGTQLSVL.

The sample holds a few counts of this clonotype. The genes are TRBV5-1 and TRBJ2-3; tentative D call: TRBD2 (5 bases). Looked up from germline, CDR1 is SGHRS and CDR2 is YFSETQ. The V end was cut by 0 bases, the J end by 4 bases, with 9 bases between. The length of the CDR3 is 14 residues. The chain's CDR3 is CASSLVPGSDTQYF. The CDR3 nucleotides read TGCGCCAGCAGCTTGGTTCCGGGATCAGATACGCAGTATTTT.

There are a few counts of this clonotype. The V call is TRBV9, the J call TRBJ1-4; a weak D match, TRBD1 (6 bases). Trimming stripped 1 base from V and 4 bases from J, with 14 bases between. CDR1 is SGDLS, CDR2 YYNGEE, per germline. The CDR3 consists of 16 residues. CDR3 protein: CASSVTEGQFNEKLFF. DNA of the CDR3: TGTGCCAGCAGCGTAACTGAAGGACAGTTTAATGAAAAACTGTTTTTT.

This clonotype was picked up a small number of times. The chain is built from TRBV20-1 and TRBJ1-2; D gene uncertain. Germline V gene lookup returns CDR1 DFQATT and CDR2 SNEGSKA (reference sequence). This CDR3 has 13 residues. The V end was cut by 2 bases, the J end by 0 bases, with 7 bases between. DNA for the CDR3: TGCAGTGCTAGACTCCCCGCTAACTATGGCTACACCTTC. Amino acids: CSARLPANYGYTF.

There are many counts of this clonotype. The rearrangement uses TRBV12-3 or TRBV12-4 and TRBJ2-7; unclear D gene. The CDR3 consists of 11 residues. V lost 6 bases, J lost 2 bases, and 5 bases lay in between. The CDR3 is CASSRTYEQYF. In nucleotides, the CDR3 is TGTGCCAGCAGCCGAACCTACGAGCAGTACTTC.

This clonotype was detected a few times. The chain uses TRBV12-3 or TRBV12-4 and TRBJ2-1; TRBD2 agrees at 13 bases. Losses at the gene ends were 7 bases for V and 6 bases for J; bases not matched to a gene: 6. The CDR3 covers 15 residues. Here the CDR3 reads CASTPGTSGINEQFF. The CDR3 nucleotides are TGTGCCAGCACCCCCGGGACTAGCGGGATCAATGAGCAGTTCTTC.

This chain connects TRBV5-8 to TRBJ2-1; TRBD2 is a possible D gene (6 bases). Trimming cost V 4 bases and J 6 bases, with 20 bases left between them. Germline V gene data show CDR1 as SGHTS and CDR2 as YDEGEE. This CDR3 comprises 16 residues. The CDR3 DNA reads TGTGCCAGCAGCCGGCGGATGGGGGGACTTCTCAATGAGCAGTTCTTC. Amino acid sequence: CASSRRMGGLLNEQFF.

V usage is TRBV29-1 and J usage is TRBJ2-2, with a tentative D call TRBD1 (5 bases). V was cut by 7 bases and J by 0 bases, with 9 bases left in between. This CDR3 region has 13 residues. Germline V CDR1 and CDR2: SQVTM, ANQGSEA. In nucleotides, the CDR3 is TGCAGCGCTTGGACACCGAACACCGGGGAGCTGTTTTTT. Protein sequence: CSAWTPNTGELFF.

The genes are TRBV5-5 and TRBJ2-1; D perhaps matches TRBD2 (5 bases). Germline loops: CDR1 SGHKS, CDR2 YYEKEE (reference sequence). There are 16 residues in the CDR3. V was trimmed by 3 bases and J by 0 bases, leaving 13 bases between them. The CDR3 protein is CASSWLARGSYNEQFF. Written as DNA, the CDR3 is TGTGCCAGCAGCTGGTTAGCGCGTGGCTCCTACAATGAGCAGTTCTTC. Variable domain in full (rest from reference TRBV5-5 and TRBJ2-1): DAGVTQSPTHLIKTRGQQVTLRCSPISGHKSVSWYQQVLGQGPQFIFQYYEKEERGRGNFPDRFSARQFPNYSSELNVNALLLGDSALYLCASSWLARGSYNEQFFGPGTRLTVL.

This chain uses TRBV5-1 with TRBJ1-2; D unclear. Germline-derived CDR1 and CDR2 are SGHRS and YFSETQ. The CDR3 is 13 residues long. V was cut by 7 bases and J by 5 bases, with 15 bases left in between. CDR3 nucleotides: TGCGCCAGCTGCTGTGGGCCCCCTTATGGCTACACCTTC. Translating gives CASCCGPPYGYTF.

The CDR3 spells CSVAGRDSRETQYF. The CDR3 DNA sequence: TGCAGCGTTGCCGGCAGGGATAGCAGAGAGACCCAGTACTTC. This chain links TRBV29-1 with TRBJ2-5; D is perhaps TRBD1 (5 bases). V was clipped by 4 bases and J by 4 bases, with 16 bases between them. This CDR3 region has 14 residues. CDR1 is SQVTM, CDR2 ANQGSEA, per germline.

The V call is TRBV6-6, the J call TRBJ2-7; 7 bases line up with TRBD1. The CDR3 has 13 amino acids. With 2 bases clipped from V and 5 bases from J, the junction kept 3 bases outside the gene matches. CDR1 is MNHNY and CDR2 is SVGAGI in the germline V gene (reference sequence). In DNA form, the CDR3 reads TGTGCCAGCAGTTACGGGACAGTCAACGAGCAGTACTTC. Translated, it gives CASSYGTVNEQYF.

The CDR3 loop reads CASSPRTSNYEQYF. The CDR3 region has the DNA TGTGCCAGTAGCCCTCGGACTAGCAACTACGAGCAGTACTTC. The genes are TRBV19 and TRBJ2-7; 8 positions match TRBD2. This CDR3 spans 14 amino acids. J lost 3 bases, V lost 6 bases, and 7 bases had no gene match. The V gene's germline CDR1 is LNHDA and CDR2 SQIVND (reference sequence).

This clonotype turned up a few times. The genes are TRBV7-6 and TRBJ2-2, with D perhaps matching TRBD1 (5 bases). The ends were cut back, 2 bases at V and 6 bases at J, with 13 bases in the middle. CDR3 length: 15 residues. Germline CDR1 is SGHVS and CDR2 is FNYEAQ. The CDR3, as DNA: TGTGCCAGCAGCTTATGGCAGGGAAACCCCGGGGAGCTGTTTTTT. Its protein is CASSLWQGNPGELFF.